Each of the 26 T cell receptor beta chains below was sequenced from the same sample in a study of T cell responses to AZD1222 COVID-19 vaccine. TCRdb's table, derived via immunoSEQ multiplex PCR, lists solely in-frame clones and lacks some. The sample contains some 30,000 clones, over 75% of which appear only once. The specimen comprised peripheral blood, sampled 28 days after the second AZD1222 dose. These TCRs come from an adult who received the AZD1222 COVID-19 vaccine.

CDR3 amino acids: CASSVVGAESEAFF. In DNA, the CDR3 is TGTGCCAGCAGCGTAGTAGGGGCAGAATCTGAAGCTTTCTTT. The chain has TRBV9 and TRBJ1-1, with a weak D call TRBD1 (5 bases). V shed 0 bases and J shed 6 bases, with 12 bases lying between them. The CDR3 has 14 residues. Germline lookup yields CDR1 SGDLS and CDR2 YYNGEE.

This clone was seen only a few times. The rearrangement links TRBV5-1 to TRBJ1-2; tentative D call: TRBD1 (6 bases). Germline V gives CDR1 SGHRS, CDR2 YFSETQ. Trimming shortened V by 2 bases and J by 8 bases, and 13 bases separated the two germline ends. The CDR3 totals 13 residues. For the CDR3, the DNA is TGCGCCAGCAGCTTCGGGCAGGGGAAGGGCTACACCTTC. This sequence encodes CASSFGQGKGYTF.

The chain employs TRBV2 and TRBJ1-6, with TRBD1 matching over 8 bases. CDR1 is SNHLY and CDR2 is FYNNEI in the germline V gene. This CDR3 is 16 amino acids long. The V gene end was trimmed by 0 bases and the J gene end by 11 bases; junction bases not matched to a gene: 9. CDR3 DNA sequence: TGTGCCAGCAGTGAAGCCGGGGCAGGGGGCTTGACACCCCTCCACTTT. This codes for CASSEAGAGGLTPLHF.

A single count supports this clone. The rearrangement links TRBV6-1 to TRBJ2-1; D is unclear. Germline CDR1 is MNHNS and CDR2 is SASEGT. This CDR3 comprises 16 residues. The germline V and J ends were trimmed by 2 bases and 0 bases, with 11 bases remaining between them. CDR3 loop: CASSEYGPSSYNEQFF. DNA for the CDR3: TGTGCCAGCAGTGAATATGGTCCCAGCTCCTACAATGAGCAGTTCTTC.

In its sample, this clone was seen once. This sequence joins TRBV19 and TRBJ2-3, with D perhaps matching TRBD1 (5 bases). The V gene's germline CDR1 is LNHDA and CDR2 SQIVND (reference sequence). Trimming took 9 bases from V and 4 from J, leaving 14 bases between them. CDR3 length: 13 amino acids. DNA for the CDR3: TGTGCCAGCGCCAGCCAGGGCGCAGATACGCAGTATTTT. It specifies CASASQGADTQYF.

The chain couples TRBV28 to TRBJ2-1, with TRBD2 matching over 8 bases. Germline trimming cut 6 bases from V and 7 bases from J; bases unmatched to any gene: 11. Germline V CDR1 and CDR2: MDHEN, SYDVKM. The CDR3 has 15 amino acids. CDR3 residues: CASSQAGTRGNEQFF. The CDR3 nucleotides are TGTGCCAGCAGCCAAGCCGGGACTAGGGGGAATGAGCAGTTCTTC.

The count of this clone is one. The J gene is TRBJ1-4, the V gene TRBV19, with D possibly matching TRBD1 (6 bases). CDR3 size: 17 residues. Germline CDR1 is LNHDA and CDR2 is SQIVND (reference sequence). Between the trimmed V and J ends, which lost 4 bases and 6 bases, there was a span of 21 bases. As DNA, the CDR3 is TGTGCCAGTAGTACACGAGCAGGGGCCGCCCCCGATGAAAAACTGTTTTTT. This sequence encodes CASSTRAGAAPDEKLFF.

Note on this clone: Germline and junction disagree at one end, which may indicate a read error. DNA for the CDR3: TGTGCCAGCAGCCAAGATCTGGCATCGGGCCGGAGCTTC. Protein sequence: CASSQDLASGRSF. The genes are TRBV3-1 (or the pseudogene TRBV3-2) and TRBJ2-7; D unresolved. The CDR3 contains 13 residues. Per the germline V gene, CDR1 is LGHDT and CDR2 is YNNKEL (reference sequence).

The chain carries TRBV4-2 and TRBJ2-6; D is ambiguous. CDR1 and CDR2 (germline): LGHNA, YNFKEQ. V lost 0 bases, J lost 0 bases, and 6 bases lay in between. The CDR3 totals 16 residues. DNA of the CDR3: TGTGCCAGCAGCCAAGAGGGATACTCTGGGGCCAACGTCCTGACTTTC. Encoded protein: CASSQEGYSGANVLTF.

In this sample, this clone turned up a few times. The chain uses TRBV2 and TRBJ2-6, with a tentative D call TRBD2 (5 bases). Per the germline V gene, CDR1 is SNHLY and CDR2 is FYNNEI. CDR3 length: 16 residues. V lost 8 bases, J lost 0 bases, and 14 bases lay in between. The CDR3 coding sequence is TGTGCCAGCGTAGAGGGAAGGGTCTCTGGGGCCAACGTCCTGACTTTC. Residues: CASVEGRVSGANVLTF.

The chain links TRBV7-8 to TRBJ2-3; 9 nucleotides match TRBD2. The ends lost 5 bases at V and 4 bases at J; junction bases unmatched: 10. The length of the CDR3 is 16 residues. CDR1 is SGHVS, CDR2 FQNEAQ, per germline. CDR3 residues: CASSPRTSVSSDTQYF. DNA of the CDR3: TGTGCCAGCAGCCCCAGGACTAGCGTAAGCTCAGATACGCAGTATTTT. Based on the CDR3 plus reference TRBV7-8 and TRBJ2-3, the full variable domain is GAGVSQSPRYKVAKRGQDVALRCDPISGHVSLFWYQQALGQGPEFLTYFQNEAQLDKSGLPSDRFFAERPEGSVSTLKIQRTQQEDSAVYLCASSPRTSVSSDTQYFGPGTRLTVL.

CDR3 nucleotides: TGTGCCAGCAGGACAGGGGGCGCATCTGGGGCCAACGTCCTGACTTTC. Amino acids: CASRTGGASGANVLTF. The chain combines TRBV27 with TRBJ2-6; 10 nucleotides align to TRBD1. From germline, CDR1 is MNHEY and CDR2 SMNVEV (reference sequence). Trimming removed 6 bases from V and 1 base from J; junction bases left unmatched: 3. The CDR3 is made up of 16 amino acids.

The chain couples TRBV12-3 or TRBV12-4 to TRBJ2-6, with D perhaps matching TRBD2 (5 bases). Trimming took 11 bases from V and 1 from J, leaving 9 bases between them. The CDR3 sequence is 13 residues long. The CDR3 protein is CAGRGSGANVLTF. The CDR3 coding sequence is TGTGCCGGGCGCGGGTCTGGGGCCAACGTCCTGACTTTC.

The chain joins TRBV28 to TRBJ1-4; the match to TRBD1 covers 7 bases. The CDR3 extends over 15 amino acids. J lost 7 bases, V lost 6 bases, and 11 bases had no gene match. Per the germline V gene, CDR1 is MDHEN and CDR2 is SYDVKM. CDR3 in amino acids: CASSRRTGGVEKLFF. Here the CDR3 DNA reads TGTGCCAGCAGCCGAAGGACAGGTGGGGTTGAAAAACTGTTTTTT. Combining the CDR3 with reference TRBV28 and TRBJ1-4 gives the whole variable domain DVKVTQSSRYLVKRTGEKVFLECVQDMDHENMFWYRQDPGLGLRLIYFSYDVKMKEKGDIPEGYSVSREKKERFSLILESASTNQTSMYLCASSRRTGGVEKLFFGSGTQLSVL.

The chain uses TRBV25-1 and TRBJ1-1; D is ambiguous. The CDR3 is 12 residues long. CDR1 MGHDK and CDR2 SYGVNS come from the germline V gene. V lost 3 bases, J lost 4 bases, and 6 bases lay in between. The DNA for the CDR3 is TGTGCCAGCAGTGAGGGCCTCACTGAAGCTTTCTTT. Translating gives CASSEGLTEAFF.

The chain employs TRBV9 and TRBJ2-3; TRBD2 matches at 10 bases. Germline V lookup: CDR1 SGDLS, CDR2 YYNGEE. V was clipped by 0 bases and J by 6 bases; unmatched bases: 7. The CDR3 extends over 16 amino acids. The CDR3 DNA reads as TGTGCCAGCAGCGTAGGCGGTAGCGGGGGGCATGATACGCAGTATTTT. As protein: CASSVGGSGGHDTQYF.

This chain links TRBV5-4 with TRBJ2-3; D remains unclear. Germline assignment: CDR1 SGHNT and CDR2 YYREEE (reference sequence). The V and J ends lost 4 bases and 5 bases respectively, with 14 bases between them. The CDR3 sequence is 14 residues long. Written as DNA, the CDR3 is TGTGCCAGCAGCGGGGTAAGGGCCGAAGATACGCAGTATTTT. Protein sequence: CASSGVRAEDTQYF.

This clone appeared a single time. V gene TRBV6-5 combines with J gene TRBJ1-2; no reliable D call. The CDR3 sequence is 13 residues long. Trimming removed 2 bases at V and 7 bases at J, with 11 bases between. Germline V gene sequence: CDR1 MNHEY, CDR2 SVGAGI. The CDR3 is CASSYEIGLGYTF. CDR3 bases: TGTGCCAGCAGTTACGAAATAGGGCTTGGCTACACCTTC.

The chain links TRBV11-3 to TRBJ2-7; either TRBD1 or TRBD2 may fit D (5 bases each). Trimming left V 1 base short and J 5 bases short, with 12 bases between. The CDR3 extends over 14 amino acids. CDR1 and CDR2 (germline): SGHNT, YENEEA. CDR3 coding DNA: TGTGCCAGCAGCTTAGGGGAGCTCAGGGACGAGCAGTACTTC. Protein product: CASSLGELRDEQYF.

V and J are TRBV6-5 and TRBJ1-4; the D gene is possibly TRBD1 (5 bases). Germline values: CDR1 MNHEY, CDR2 SVGAGI. V dropped 6 bases and J dropped 5 bases, with 10 bases sitting between them. This CDR3 is built from 13 residues. CDR3 in amino acids: CASRFQGNEKLFF. The CDR3, as DNA: TGTGCCAGCAGGTTTCAGGGAAATGAAAAACTGTTTTTT.

A few counts support this clone. The rearrangement joins TRBV11-2 to TRBJ1-2, with TRBD1 as a possible D gene (5 bases). Trimming stripped 1 base from V and 4 bases from J, with 13 bases between. The CDR3 length is 15 residues. Germline lookup yields CDR1 SGHAT and CDR2 FQNNGV. DNA for the CDR3: TGTGCCAGCAGCTTAGTGGCTGGGGGTAGCTATGGCTACACCTTC. As protein: CASSLVAGGSYGYTF.

The chain joins TRBV4-2 to TRBJ2-7; the match to TRBD2 covers 8 bases. The V gene end was trimmed by 3 bases and the J gene end by 0 bases; junction bases not matched to a gene: 7. This CDR3 region has 16 residues. Germline V gives CDR1 LGHNA, CDR2 YNFKEQ. In nucleotides, the CDR3 is TGTGCCAGCAGCCACCGGACTAGCCCAGGCTCCTACGAGCAGTACTTC. Translated, it gives CASSHRTSPGSYEQYF.

This chain links TRBV2 with TRBJ2-1; D not certain. Germline V gives CDR1 SNHLY, CDR2 FYNNEI. This CDR3 region has 13 residues. Trimming stripped 6 bases from V and 6 bases from J, with 12 bases between. The CDR3 DNA is TGTGCCAGCAGAAATGACTTGGCCAATGAGCAGTTCTTC. This translates into CASRNDLANEQFF.

This clone was detected a few times. This rearrangement joins TRBV29-1 to TRBJ1-1, with a tentative D call TRBD1 (6 bases). This CDR3 spans 14 amino acids. Trimming stripped 7 bases from V and 4 bases from J, with 19 bases between. In germline, CDR1 is SQVTM, CDR2 ANQGSEA. The CDR3 nucleotides are TGCAGCGCCCCGGGACACCGAGACAGCACTGAAGCTTTCTTT. Protein sequence: CSAPGHRDSTEAFF.

The rearrangement uses TRBV7-9 and TRBJ1-4; weak D call: TRBD1 (5 bases). CDR1 and CDR2 (germline): SEHNR, FQNEAQ (reference sequence). The CDR3 sequence is 16 residues long. Trimming removed 7 bases from V and 5 bases from J, with 20 bases in between. The CDR3 loop reads CASTLGQAEGNEKLFF. The CDR3 DNA reads TGTGCCAGCACCCTGGGGCAGGCCGAGGGGAATGAAAAACTGTTTTTT.

The V gene is TRBV5-4, the J gene TRBJ2-3; D is ambiguous. The length of the CDR3 is 12 residues. Trimming removed 3 bases at V and 2 bases at J, with 4 bases between. Germline values: CDR1 SGHNT, CDR2 YYREEE (reference sequence). The CDR3 sequence is CASSSYTDTQYF. The DNA for the CDR3 is TGTGCCAGCAGCTCATACACAGATACGCAGTATTTT.